The 7 T cell receptor beta chains presented below share a single source sample, sequenced in a study of response to subunit inactivated influenza vaccine (dated by TCRdb to 2016 to 2018). Libraries were made using RT-PCR. This sample was sequenced with an Illumina HiSeq 2500. TCRdb itself trimmed the public reads at Q25 with fastp, ran MiXCR and retained productive beta chains. A single entry per CDR3 protein holds the most common genes and DNA from its merged rows. The sample table shows about 610,000 distinct CDR3 sequences, and about 15% are seen once. The ten largest make up roughly 11% of the sample. Sequencing used PBMCs from blood, obtained 11 to 12 days after vaccination. These receptors were obtained from a man in his fifties who received an inactivated influenza vaccine. Donor details come from another sample of the same person, matched by shared clones.

V and J are TRBV27 and TRBJ2-3; TRBD2 aligns across 13 bases. Germline loops: CDR1 MNHEY, CDR2 SMNVEV (reference sequence). With V trimmed by 3 bases and J by 4 bases, 4 bases remained unmatched. The CDR3 spans 16 residues. CDR3 in DNA: TGTGCCAGCAGTTTTATCGGACTAGCGGGAGCAGATACGCAGTATTTT. This sequence encodes CASSFIGLAGADTQYF.

This clonotype was recorded many times. The V call is TRBV12-3 or TRBV12-4, the J call TRBJ2-3, with D tentatively TRBD2 (6 bases). Trimming pared 7 bases from V and 6 bases from J, leaving 17 bases between. This CDR3 contains 14 residues. This CDR3 reads CASKAGHRADTQYF. The CDR3 coding sequence is TGTGCCAGCAAGGCGGGGCACCGGGCGGATACGCAGTATTTT.

This clonotype has a handful of counts. The rearrangement joins TRBV3-1 to TRBJ2-1, with TRBD2 matching 8 bases. Unmatched junction bases numbered 13, after V lost 3 bases and J lost 15 bases. The CDR3 contains 14 residues. Per germline, CDR1 LGHDT and CDR2 YNNKEL (reference sequence). This CDR3 is CASSHGLAQDPMFF. The CDR3 nucleotides are TGTGCCAGCAGCCACGGACTAGCCCAGGACCCAATGTTCTTC.

This clonotype was seen more than once but under ten times. The rearrangement joins TRBV5-1 to TRBJ2-3; 12 positions agree with TRBD2. Trimming at V came to 4 bases and at J to 5 bases, leaving 11 bases not matched to a gene. This CDR3 region has 17 residues. Germline V gene data show CDR1 as SGHRS and CDR2 as YFSETQ. In nucleotides, the CDR3 is TGCGCCAGCAGCCCTGGACTAGCGGGAATCGAGAAAGATACGCAGTATTTT. Amino acids: CASSPGLAGIEKDTQYF.

This clonotype was found a few times. The V and J genes are TRBV7-2 and TRBJ2-3, with D unresolved. CDR3 size: 13 residues. Germline CDR1 and CDR2: SGHTA and FQGNSA. V lost 0 bases, J lost 10 bases, and 11 bases lay in between. CDR3 loop: CASSLAIGNSQYF. The DNA of the CDR3 is TGTGCCAGCAGCTTAGCGATCGGTAATTCGCAGTATTTT.

This clonotype was counted a few times. The chain joins TRBV30 to TRBJ2-3, with no clear D. The CDR3 is made up of 15 amino acids. The germline V gene has CDR1 GTSNPN and CDR2 SVGIG (reference sequence). Deletions cut 0 bases from V and 2 bases from J, with 12 bases between. The CDR3 DNA sequence: TGTGCCTGGAGTGTACGGCTAAGGGACACAGATACGCAGTATTTT. Protein product: CAWSVRLRDTDTQYF. The variable domain in full, completed from reference TRBV30 and TRBJ2-3, reads SQTIHQWPATLVQPVGSPLSLECTVEGTSNPNLYWYRQAAGRGLQLLFYSVGIGQISSEVPQNLSASRPQDRQFILSSKKLLLSDSGFYLCAWSVRLRDTDTQYFGPGTRLTVL.

This clonotype was seen more than once but under ten times. The CDR3 bases are TGTGCCACCAGTGAGACCGGGACAACCCTAAATGAGCAGTTCTTC. Residues: CATSETGTTLNEQFF. The chain uses TRBV24-1 and TRBJ2-1, with a possible D match to TRBD1 (6 bases). The CDR3 contains 15 residues. Per the germline V gene, CDR1 is KGHDR and CDR2 is SFDVKD. Between the trimmed V and J ends, which lost 4 bases and 7 bases, there was a span of 16 bases.